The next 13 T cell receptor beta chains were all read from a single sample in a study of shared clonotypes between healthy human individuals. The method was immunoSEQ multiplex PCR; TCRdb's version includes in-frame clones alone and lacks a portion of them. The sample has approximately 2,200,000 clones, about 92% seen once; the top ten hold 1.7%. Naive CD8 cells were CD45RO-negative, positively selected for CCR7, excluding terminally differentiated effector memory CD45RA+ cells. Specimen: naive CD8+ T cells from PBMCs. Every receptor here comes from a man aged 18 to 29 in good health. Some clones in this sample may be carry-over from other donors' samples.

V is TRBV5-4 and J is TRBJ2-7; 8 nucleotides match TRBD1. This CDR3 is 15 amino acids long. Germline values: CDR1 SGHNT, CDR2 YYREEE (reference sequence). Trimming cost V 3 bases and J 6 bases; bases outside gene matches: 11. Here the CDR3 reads CASSSRQGPPGEQYF. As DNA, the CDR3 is TGTGCCAGCAGCTCCCGACAGGGGCCCCCGGGCGAGCAGTACTTC.

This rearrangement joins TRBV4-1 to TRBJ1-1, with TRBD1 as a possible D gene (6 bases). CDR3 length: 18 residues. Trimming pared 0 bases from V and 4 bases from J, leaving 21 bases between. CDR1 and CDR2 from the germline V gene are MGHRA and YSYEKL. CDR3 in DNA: TGCGCCAGCAGCCAAGATGCCAGGGGTAGCGTAGGGGGCACTGAAGCTTTCTTT. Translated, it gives CASSQDARGSVGGTEAFF.

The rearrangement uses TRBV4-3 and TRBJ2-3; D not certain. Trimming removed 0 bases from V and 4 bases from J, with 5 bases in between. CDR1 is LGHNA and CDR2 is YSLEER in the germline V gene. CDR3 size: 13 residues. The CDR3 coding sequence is TGCGCCAGCAGCCAAGATATGGCAGATACGCAGTATTTT. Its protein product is CASSQDMADTQYF.

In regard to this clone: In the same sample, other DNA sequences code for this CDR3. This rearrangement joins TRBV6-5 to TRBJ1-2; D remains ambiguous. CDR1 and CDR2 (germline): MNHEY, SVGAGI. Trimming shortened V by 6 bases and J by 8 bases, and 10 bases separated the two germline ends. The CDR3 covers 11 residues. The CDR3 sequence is CASSYPGGYTF. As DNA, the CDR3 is TGTGCCAGCAGCTACCCTGGAGGCTACACCTTC.

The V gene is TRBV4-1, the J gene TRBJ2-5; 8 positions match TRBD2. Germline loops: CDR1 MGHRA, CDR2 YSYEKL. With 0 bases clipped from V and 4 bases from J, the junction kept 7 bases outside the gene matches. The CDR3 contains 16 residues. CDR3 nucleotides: TGCGCCAGCAGCCAAGAATCGTCGCTAGCGGGAGAGACCCAGTACTTC. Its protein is CASSQESSLAGETQYF.

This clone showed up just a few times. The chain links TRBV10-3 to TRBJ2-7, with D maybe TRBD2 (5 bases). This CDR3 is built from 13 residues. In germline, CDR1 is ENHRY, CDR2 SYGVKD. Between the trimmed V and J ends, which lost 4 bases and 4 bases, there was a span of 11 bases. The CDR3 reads CAISGVLVYEQYF. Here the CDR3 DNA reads TGTGCCATCAGTGGGGTACTAGTTTACGAGCAGTACTTC.

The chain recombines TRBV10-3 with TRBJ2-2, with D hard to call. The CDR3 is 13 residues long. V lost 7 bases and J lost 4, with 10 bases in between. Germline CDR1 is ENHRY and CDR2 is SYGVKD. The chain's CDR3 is CAIMQARTGELFF. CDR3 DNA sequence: TGTGCCATCATGCAGGCGCGCACCGGGGAGCTGTTTTTT.

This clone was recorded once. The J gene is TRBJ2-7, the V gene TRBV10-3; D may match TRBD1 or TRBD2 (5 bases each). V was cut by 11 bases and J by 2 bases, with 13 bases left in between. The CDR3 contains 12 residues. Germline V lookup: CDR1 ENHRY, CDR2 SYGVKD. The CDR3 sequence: CASGTDPYEQYF. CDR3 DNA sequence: TGTGCCTCGGGGACGGACCCCTACGAGCAGTACTTC.

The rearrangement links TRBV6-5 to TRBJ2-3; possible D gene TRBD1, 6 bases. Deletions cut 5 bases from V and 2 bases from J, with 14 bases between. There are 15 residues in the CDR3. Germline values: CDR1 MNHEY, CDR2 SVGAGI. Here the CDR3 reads CASSPRTAPTDTQYF. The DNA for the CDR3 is TGTGCCAGCAGTCCCAGGACAGCGCCCACAGATACGCAGTATTTT.

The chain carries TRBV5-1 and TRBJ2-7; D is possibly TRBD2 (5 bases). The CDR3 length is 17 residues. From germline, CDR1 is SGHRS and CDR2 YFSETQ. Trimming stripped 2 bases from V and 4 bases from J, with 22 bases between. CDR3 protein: CASSLVARSAGGYEQYF. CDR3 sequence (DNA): TGCGCCAGCAGCTTAGTTGCTAGGTCGGCAGGAGGTTACGAGCAGTACTTC.

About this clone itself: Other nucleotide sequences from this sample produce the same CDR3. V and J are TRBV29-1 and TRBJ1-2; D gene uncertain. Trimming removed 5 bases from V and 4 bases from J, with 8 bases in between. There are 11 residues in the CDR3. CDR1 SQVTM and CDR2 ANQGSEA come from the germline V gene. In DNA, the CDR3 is TGCAGCGTTCTGACGGTCTATGGCTACACCTTC. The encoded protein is CSVLTVYGYTF. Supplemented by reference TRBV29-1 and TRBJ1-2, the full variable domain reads SAVISQKPSRDICQRGTSLTIQCQVDSQVTMMFWYRQQPGQSLTLIATANQGSEATYESGFVIDKFPISRPNLTFSTLTVSNMSPEDSSIYLCSVLTVYGYTFGSGTRLTVV.

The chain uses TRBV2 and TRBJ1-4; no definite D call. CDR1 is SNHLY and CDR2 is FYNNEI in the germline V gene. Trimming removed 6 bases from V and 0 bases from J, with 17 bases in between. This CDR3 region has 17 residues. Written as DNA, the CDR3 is TGTGCCAGCAGGGCCATTTTATCACGTGCAACTAATGAAAAACTGTTTTTT. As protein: CASRAILSRATNEKLFF.

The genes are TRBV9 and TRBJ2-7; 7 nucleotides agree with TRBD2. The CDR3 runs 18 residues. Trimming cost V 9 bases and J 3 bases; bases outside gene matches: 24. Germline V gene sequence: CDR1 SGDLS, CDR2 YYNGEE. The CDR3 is CAMPKPWEGVSEGYEQYF. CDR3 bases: TGTGCCATGCCCAAACCCTGGGAGGGCGTAAGCGAAGGCTACGAGCAGTACTTC. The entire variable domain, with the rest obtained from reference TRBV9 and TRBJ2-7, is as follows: DSGVTQTPKHLITATGQRVTLRCSPRSGDLSVYWYQQSLDQGLQFLIQYYNGEERAKGNILERFSAQQFPDLHSELNLSSLELGDSALYFCAMPKPWEGVSEGYEQYFGPGTRLTVT.